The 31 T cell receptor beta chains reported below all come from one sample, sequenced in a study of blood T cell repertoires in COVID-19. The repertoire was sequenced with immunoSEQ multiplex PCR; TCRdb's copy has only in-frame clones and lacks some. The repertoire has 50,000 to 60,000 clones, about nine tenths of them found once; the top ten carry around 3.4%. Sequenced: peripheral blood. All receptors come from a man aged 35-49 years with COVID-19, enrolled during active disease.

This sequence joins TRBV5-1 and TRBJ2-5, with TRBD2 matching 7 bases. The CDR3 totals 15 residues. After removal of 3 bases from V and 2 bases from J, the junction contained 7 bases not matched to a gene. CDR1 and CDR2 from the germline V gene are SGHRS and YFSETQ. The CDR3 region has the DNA TGCGCCAGCAGCTCCACTAGCGCACCTCAAGAGACCCAGTACTTC. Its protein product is CASSSTSAPQETQYF. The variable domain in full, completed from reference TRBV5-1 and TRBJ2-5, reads KAGVTQTPRYLIKTRGQQVTLSCSPISGHRSVSWYQQTPGQGLQFLFEYFSETQRNKGNFPGRFSGRQFSNSRSEMNVSTLELGDSALYLCASSSTSAPQETQYFGPGTRLLVL.

The CDR3: CASIIDRGLNTQYF. CDR3 nucleotides: TGTGCCAGCATTATTGACAGGGGGCTTAATACGCAGTATTTT. The chain employs TRBV6-5 and TRBJ2-3; 10 bases map to TRBD1. The CDR3 has 14 residues. Germline trimming cut 7 bases from V and 7 bases from J; bases unmatched to any gene: 8. Germline assignment: CDR1 MNHEY and CDR2 SVGAGI.

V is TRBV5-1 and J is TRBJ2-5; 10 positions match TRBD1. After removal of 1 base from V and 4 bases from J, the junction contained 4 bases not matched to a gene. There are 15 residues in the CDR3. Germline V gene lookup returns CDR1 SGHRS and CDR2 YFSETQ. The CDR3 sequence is CASSLSGQGLETQYF. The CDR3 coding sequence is TGCGCCAGCAGCTTGTCGGGACAGGGGTTAGAGACCCAGTACTTC.

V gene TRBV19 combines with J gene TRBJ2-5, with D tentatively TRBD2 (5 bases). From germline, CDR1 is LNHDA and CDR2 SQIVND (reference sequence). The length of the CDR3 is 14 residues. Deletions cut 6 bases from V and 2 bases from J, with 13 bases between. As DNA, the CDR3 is TGTGCCAGTAGCGAAGCGGCGACGCAAGAGACCCAGTACTTC. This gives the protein CASSEAATQETQYF.

CDR3 sequence: CASSLAGLAGDGTDTQYF. In DNA form, the CDR3 reads TGTGCCAGCAGCTTAGCTGGGCTAGCGGGAGACGGGACAGATACGCAGTATTTT. The chain joins TRBV7-9 to TRBJ2-3; TRBD2 agrees at 10 bases. The germline V gene encodes CDR1 SEHNR and CDR2 FQNEAQ (reference sequence). V dropped 0 bases and J dropped 3; count of bases not matched to a gene: 9. This CDR3 region has 18 residues.

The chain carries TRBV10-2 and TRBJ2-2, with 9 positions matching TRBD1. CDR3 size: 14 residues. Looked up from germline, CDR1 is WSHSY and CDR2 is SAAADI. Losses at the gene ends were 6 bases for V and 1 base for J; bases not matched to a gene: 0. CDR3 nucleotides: TGCGCCAGCAGGGGACAGGGGAACACCGGGGAGCTGTTTTTT. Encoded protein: CASRGQGNTGELFF.

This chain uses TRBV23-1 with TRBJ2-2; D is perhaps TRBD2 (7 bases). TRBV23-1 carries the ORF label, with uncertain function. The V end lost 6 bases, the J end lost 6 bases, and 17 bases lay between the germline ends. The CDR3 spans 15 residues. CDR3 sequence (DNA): TGCGCCAGCAGGGGGGGGGCAGGGAAAGCCGGGGAGCTGTTTTTT. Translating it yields CASRGGAGKAGELFF.

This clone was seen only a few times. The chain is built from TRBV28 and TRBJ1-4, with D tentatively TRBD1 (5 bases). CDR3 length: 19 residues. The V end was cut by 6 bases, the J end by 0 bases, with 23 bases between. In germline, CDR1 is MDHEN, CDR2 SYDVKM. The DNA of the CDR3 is TGTGCCAGCAGGCCCGGGGGGGGAGGGCGACTTGCAACTAATGAAAAACTGTTTTTT. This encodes CASRPGGGGRLATNEKLFF.

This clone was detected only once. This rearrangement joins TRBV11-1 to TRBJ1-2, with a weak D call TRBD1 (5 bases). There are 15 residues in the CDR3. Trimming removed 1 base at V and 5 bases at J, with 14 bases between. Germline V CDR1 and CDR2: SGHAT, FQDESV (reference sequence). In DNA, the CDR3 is TGTGCCAGCAGCTTAGACACTGCGGGGCATTATGGCTACACCTTC. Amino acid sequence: CASSLDTAGHYGYTF.

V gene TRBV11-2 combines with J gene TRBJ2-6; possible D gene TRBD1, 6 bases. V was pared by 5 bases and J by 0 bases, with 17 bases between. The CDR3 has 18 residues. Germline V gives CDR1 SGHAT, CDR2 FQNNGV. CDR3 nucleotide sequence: TGTGCCAGCAGCCCTCGGACAGCGCCTACCTCTGGGGCCAACGTCCTGACTTTC. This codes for CASSPRTAPTSGANVLTF.

The CDR3 DNA reads as TGTGCCAGCAGTGAGGCTGATGCAACTAATGAAAAACTGTTTTTT. Protein sequence: CASSEADATNEKLFF. This sequence joins TRBV6-1 and TRBJ1-4, with D unresolved. From germline, CDR1 is MNHNS and CDR2 SASEGT. The length of the CDR3 is 15 residues. The V end was cut by 3 bases, the J end by 0 bases, with 8 bases between.

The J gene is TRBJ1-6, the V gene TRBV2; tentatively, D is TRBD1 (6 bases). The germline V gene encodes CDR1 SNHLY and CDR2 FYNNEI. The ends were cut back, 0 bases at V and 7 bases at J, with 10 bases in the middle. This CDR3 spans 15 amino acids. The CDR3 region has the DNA TGTGCCAGCAGTGAAGCGCTGGGGACAAATTCACCCCTCCACTTT. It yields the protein CASSEALGTNSPLHF. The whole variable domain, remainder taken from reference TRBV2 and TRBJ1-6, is EPEVTQTPSHQVTQMGQEVILRCVPISNHLYFYWYRQILGQKVEFLVSFYNNEISEKSEIFDDQFSVERPDGSNFTLKIRSTKLEDSAMYFCASSEALGTNSPLHFGNGTRLTVT.

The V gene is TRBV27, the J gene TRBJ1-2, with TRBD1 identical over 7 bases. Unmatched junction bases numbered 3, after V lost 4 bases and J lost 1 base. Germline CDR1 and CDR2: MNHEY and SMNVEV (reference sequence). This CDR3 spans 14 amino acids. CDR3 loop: CASSSGGFNYGYTF. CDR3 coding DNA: TGTGCCAGCAGTTCAGGGGGATTTAACTATGGCTACACCTTC.

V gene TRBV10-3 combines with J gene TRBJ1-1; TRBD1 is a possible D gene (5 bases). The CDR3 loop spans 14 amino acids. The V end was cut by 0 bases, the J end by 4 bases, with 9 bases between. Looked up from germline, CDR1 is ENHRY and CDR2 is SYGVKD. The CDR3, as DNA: TGTGCCATCAGTGAGTCCATGGGGGGCACTGAAGCTTTCTTT. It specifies CAISESMGGTEAFF.

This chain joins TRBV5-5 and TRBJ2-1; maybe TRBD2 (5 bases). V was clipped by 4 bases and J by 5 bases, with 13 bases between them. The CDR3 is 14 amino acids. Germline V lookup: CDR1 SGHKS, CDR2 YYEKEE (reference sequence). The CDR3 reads CASSPTDGDNEQFF. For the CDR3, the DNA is TGTGCCAGCAGCCCTACCGACGGGGACAATGAGCAGTTCTTC. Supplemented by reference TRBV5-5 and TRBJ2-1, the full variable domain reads DAGVTQSPTHLIKTRGQQVTLRCSPISGHKSVSWYQQVLGQGPQFIFQYYEKEERGRGNFPDRFSARQFPNYSSELNVNALLLGDSALYLCASSPTDGDNEQFFGPGTRLTVL.

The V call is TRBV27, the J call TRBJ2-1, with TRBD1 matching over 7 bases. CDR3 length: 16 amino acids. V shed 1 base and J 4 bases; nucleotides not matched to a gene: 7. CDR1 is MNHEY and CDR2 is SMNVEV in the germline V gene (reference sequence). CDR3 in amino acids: CASSLYRGLLYNEQFF. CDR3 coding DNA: TGTGCCAGCAGTTTATACAGGGGCCTTCTTTACAATGAGCAGTTCTTC.

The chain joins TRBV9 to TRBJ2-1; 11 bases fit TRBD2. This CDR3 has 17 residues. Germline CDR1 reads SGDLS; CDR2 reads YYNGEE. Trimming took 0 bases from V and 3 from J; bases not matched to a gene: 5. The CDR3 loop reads CASSVAWLAGGYNEQFF. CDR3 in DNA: TGTGCCAGCAGCGTAGCTTGGCTAGCGGGAGGCTACAATGAGCAGTTCTTC. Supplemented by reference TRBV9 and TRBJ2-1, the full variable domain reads DSGVTQTPKHLITATGQRVTLRCSPRSGDLSVYWYQQSLDQGLQFLIQYYNGEERAKGNILERFSAQQFPDLHSELNLSSLELGDSALYFCASSVAWLAGGYNEQFFGPGTRLTVL.

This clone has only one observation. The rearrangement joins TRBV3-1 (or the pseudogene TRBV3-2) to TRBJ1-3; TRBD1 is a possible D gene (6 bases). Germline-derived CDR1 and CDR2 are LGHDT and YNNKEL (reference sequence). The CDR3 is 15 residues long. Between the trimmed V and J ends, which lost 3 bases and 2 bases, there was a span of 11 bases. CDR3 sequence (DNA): TGTGCCAGCAGCCAGGGGGCGTTCCCTGGAAACACCATATATTTT. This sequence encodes CASSQGAFPGNTIYF.

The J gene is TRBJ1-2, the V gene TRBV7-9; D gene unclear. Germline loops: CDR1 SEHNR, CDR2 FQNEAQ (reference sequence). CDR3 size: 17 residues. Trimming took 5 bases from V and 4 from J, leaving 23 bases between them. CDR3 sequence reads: CASSPSGVNRLSYGYTF. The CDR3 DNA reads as TGTGCCAGCAGCCCCTCTGGAGTGAACAGACTATCCTATGGCTACACCTTC.

The CDR3 loop is CASSQGRLGRDEQFF. As DNA, the CDR3 is TGCGCCAGCAGCCAAGGTCGACTAGGGAGGGATGAGCAGTTCTTC. V is TRBV4-1 and J is TRBJ2-1; 7 bases agree with TRBD2. CDR3 size: 15 residues. Germline V gives CDR1 MGHRA, CDR2 YSYEKL. V was clipped by 1 base and J by 8 bases; unmatched bases: 8.

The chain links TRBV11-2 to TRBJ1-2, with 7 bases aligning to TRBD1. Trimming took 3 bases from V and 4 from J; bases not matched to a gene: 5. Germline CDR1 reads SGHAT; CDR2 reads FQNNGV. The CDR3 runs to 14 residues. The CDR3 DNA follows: TGTGCCAGCAGCTTCTCAACAGGGGCCTATGGCTACACCTTC. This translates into CASSFSTGAYGYTF.

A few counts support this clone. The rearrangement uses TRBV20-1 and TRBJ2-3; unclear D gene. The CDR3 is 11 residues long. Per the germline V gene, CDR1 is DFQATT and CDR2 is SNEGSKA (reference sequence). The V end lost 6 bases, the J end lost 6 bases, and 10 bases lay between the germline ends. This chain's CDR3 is CSAVRADTQYF. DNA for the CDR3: TGCAGTGCCGTAAGAGCTGATACGCAGTATTTT.

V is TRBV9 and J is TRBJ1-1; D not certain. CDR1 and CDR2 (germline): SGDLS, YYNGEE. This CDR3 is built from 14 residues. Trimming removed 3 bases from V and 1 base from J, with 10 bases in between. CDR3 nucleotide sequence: TGTGCCAGCAGCGCCACGACAAGGAACACTGAAGCTTTCTTT. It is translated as CASSATTRNTEAFF. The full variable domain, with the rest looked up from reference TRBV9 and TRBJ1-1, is DSGVTQTPKHLITATGQRVTLRCSPRSGDLSVYWYQQSLDQGLQFLIQYYNGEERAKGNILERFSAQQFPDLHSELNLSSLELGDSALYFCASSATTRNTEAFFGQGTRLTVV.

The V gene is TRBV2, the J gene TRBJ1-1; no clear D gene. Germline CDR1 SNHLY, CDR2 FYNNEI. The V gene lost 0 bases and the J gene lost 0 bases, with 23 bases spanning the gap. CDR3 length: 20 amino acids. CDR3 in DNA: TGTGCCAGCAGTGAAGCGCAACTAGGTTACTCGGACCATATGAACACTGAAGCTTTCTTT. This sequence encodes CASSEAQLGYSDHMNTEAFF.

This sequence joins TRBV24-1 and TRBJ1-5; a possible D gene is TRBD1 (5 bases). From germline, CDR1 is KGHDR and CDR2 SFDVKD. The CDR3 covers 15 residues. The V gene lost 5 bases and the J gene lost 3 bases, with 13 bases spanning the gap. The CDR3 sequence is CATSGIDSNNQPQHF. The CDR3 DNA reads TGTGCCACCAGTGGTATAGACAGTAACAATCAGCCCCAGCATTTT.

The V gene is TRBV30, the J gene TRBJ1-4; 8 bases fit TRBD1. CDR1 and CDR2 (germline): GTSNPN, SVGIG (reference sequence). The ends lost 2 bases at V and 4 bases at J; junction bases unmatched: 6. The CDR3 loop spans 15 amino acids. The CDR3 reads CAWSRQGAFNEKLFF. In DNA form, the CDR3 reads TGTGCCTGGAGTCGCCAGGGGGCCTTTAATGAAAAACTGTTTTTT.

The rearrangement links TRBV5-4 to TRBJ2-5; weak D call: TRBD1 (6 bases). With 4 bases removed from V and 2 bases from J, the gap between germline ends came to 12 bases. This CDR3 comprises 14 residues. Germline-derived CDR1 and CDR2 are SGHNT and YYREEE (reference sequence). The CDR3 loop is CASSVGQIQETQYF. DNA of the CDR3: TGTGCCAGCAGCGTCGGACAGATACAAGAGACCCAGTACTTC. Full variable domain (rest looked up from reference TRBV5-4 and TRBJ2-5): ETGVTQSPTHLIKTRGQQVTLRCSSQSGHNTVSWYQQALGQGPQFIFQYYREEENGRGNFPPRFSGLQFPNYSSELNVNALELDDSALYLCASSVGQIQETQYFGPGTRLLVL.

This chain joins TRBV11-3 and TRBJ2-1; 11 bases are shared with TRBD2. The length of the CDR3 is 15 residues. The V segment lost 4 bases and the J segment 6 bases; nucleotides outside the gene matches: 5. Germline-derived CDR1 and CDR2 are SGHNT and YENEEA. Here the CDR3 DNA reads TGTGCCAGCAGCTGGACTAGCGGGCTAGGCAATGAGCAGTTCTTC. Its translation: CASSWTSGLGNEQFF.

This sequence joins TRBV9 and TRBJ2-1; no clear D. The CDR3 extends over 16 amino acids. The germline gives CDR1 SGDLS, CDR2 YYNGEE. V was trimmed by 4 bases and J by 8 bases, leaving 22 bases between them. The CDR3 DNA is TGTGCCAGCAGCACCTCTCGACTCTCGGCCCTCCATGAGCAGTTCTTC. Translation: CASSTSRLSALHEQFF.

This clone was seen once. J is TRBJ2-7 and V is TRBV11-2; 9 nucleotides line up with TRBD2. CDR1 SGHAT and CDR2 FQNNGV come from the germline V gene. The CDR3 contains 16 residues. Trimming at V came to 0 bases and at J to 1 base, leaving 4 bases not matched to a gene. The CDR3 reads CASSLEVSGGSYEQYF. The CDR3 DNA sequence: TGTGCCAGCAGCTTAGAGGTTAGCGGGGGTTCCTACGAGCAGTACTTC.

This CDR3 is CASSGQGAYGYTF. CDR3 nucleotides: TGTGCCAGCAGTGGACAGGGGGCGTATGGCTACACCTTC. This chain links TRBV28 with TRBJ1-2; TRBD1 matches at 11 bases. The CDR3 sequence is 13 residues long. In germline, CDR1 is MDHEN, CDR2 SYDVKM. V was clipped by 5 bases and J by 5 bases; unmatched bases: 1.